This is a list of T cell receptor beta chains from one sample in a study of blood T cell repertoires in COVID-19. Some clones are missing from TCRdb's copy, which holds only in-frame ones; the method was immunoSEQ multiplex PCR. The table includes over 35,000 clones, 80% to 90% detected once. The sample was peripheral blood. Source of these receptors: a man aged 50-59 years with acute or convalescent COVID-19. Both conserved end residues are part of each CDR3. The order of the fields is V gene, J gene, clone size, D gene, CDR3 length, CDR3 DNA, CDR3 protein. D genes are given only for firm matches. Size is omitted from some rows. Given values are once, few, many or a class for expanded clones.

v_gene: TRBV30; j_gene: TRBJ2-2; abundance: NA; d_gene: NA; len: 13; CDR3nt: TGTGCCTGGAGGACTCTAGGCACCGGGGAGCTGTTTTTT; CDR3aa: CAWRTLGTGELFF
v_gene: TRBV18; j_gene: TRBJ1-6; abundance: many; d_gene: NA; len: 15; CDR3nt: TGTGCCAGCTCGGCACCGTCCGTTTCCAATTCACCCCTCCACTTT; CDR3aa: CASSAPSVSNSPLHF
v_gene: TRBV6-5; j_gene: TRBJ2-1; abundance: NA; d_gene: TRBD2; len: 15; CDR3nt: TGTGCCACCGCTAATAGCGGGAGGTCCTACAATGAGCAGTTCTTC; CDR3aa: CATANSGRSYNEQFF
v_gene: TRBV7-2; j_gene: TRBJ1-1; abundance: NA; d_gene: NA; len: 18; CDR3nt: TGTGCCAGCAGCTTAGTAAGCTGGTCCGGGGAGAGGAGAACTGAAGCTTTCTTT; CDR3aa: CASSLVSWSGERRTEAFF
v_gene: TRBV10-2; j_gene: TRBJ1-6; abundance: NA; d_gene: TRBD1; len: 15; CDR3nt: TGCGCCAGCAGTGCGACAGGGGGCCATGGAGCACCCCTCCACTTT; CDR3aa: CASSATGGHGAPLHF
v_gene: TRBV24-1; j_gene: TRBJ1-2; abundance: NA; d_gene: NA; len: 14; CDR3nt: TGTGCCACCAGTGATGAAACAGTTAACTATGGCTACACCTTC; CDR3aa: CATSDETVNYGYTF
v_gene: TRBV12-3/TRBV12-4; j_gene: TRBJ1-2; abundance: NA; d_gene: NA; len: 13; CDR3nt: TGTGCCAGCAGTTCGCCCTCAGGTCGGGGCTACACCTTC; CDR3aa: CASSSPSGRGYTF
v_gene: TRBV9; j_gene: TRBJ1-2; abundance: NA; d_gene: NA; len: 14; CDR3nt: TGTGCCAGCAGCGTAGATTCAGGGTTCTACGGCTACACCTTC; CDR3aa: CASSVDSGFYGYTF
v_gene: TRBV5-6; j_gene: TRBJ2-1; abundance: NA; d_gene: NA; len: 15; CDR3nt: TGTGCCAGCAGCTTTTTTAAGAGCTCCTACAATGAGCAGTTCTTC; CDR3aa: CASSFFKSSYNEQFF
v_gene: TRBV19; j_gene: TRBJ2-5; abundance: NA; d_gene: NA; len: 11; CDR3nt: TGTGCCAGTAGTATGGGGGGACTCCAGTACTTC; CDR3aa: CASSMGGLQYF
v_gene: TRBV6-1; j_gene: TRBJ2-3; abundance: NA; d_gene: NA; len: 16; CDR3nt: TGTGCCAGCAGTGACATAACGGGGAGGTCCACAGATACGCAGTATTTT; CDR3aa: CASSDITGRSTDTQYF
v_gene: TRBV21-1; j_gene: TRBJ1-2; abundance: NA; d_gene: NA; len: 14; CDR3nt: TGTGCCAGCAGCAATACACCAACTAACTATGGCTACACCTTC; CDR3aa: CASSNTPTNYGYTF
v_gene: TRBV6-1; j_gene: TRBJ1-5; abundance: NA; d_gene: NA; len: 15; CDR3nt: TGTGCCAGCAGTGAATTCGGAGACGACCCTCAGCCCCAGCATTTT; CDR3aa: CASSEFGDDPQPQHF
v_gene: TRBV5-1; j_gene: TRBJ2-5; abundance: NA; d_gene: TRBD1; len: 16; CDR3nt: TGCGCCAGCAGCTTGGCACAAACAGGGGGAGAAGAGACCCAGTACTTC; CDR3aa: CASSLAQTGGEETQYF
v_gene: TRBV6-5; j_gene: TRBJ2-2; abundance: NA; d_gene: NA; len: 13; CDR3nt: TGTGCCAGCAGCGATCTTCAGACCGGGGAGCTGTTTTTT; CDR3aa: CASSDLQTGELFF
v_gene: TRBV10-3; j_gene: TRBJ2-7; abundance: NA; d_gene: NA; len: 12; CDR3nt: TGTGCCATCGGCAGGGTTACCAACGAGCAGTACTTC; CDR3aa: CAIGRVTNEQYF
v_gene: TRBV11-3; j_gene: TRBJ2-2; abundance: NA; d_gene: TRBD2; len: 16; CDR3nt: TGTGCCAGCAGCTTATACGGGGGGGCGAACACCGGGGAGCTGTTTTTT; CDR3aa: CASSLYGGANTGELFF
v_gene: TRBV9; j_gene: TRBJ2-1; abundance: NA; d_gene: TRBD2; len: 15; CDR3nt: TGTGCCAGCAGCCGGAGTAGCGGGGTCGGCAATGAGCAGTTCTTC; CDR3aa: CASSRSSGVGNEQFF
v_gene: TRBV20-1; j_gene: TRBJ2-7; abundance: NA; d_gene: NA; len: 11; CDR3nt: TGCAGTGCTAGAGATACTCTGAGGGAGTACTTC; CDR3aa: CSARDTLREYF
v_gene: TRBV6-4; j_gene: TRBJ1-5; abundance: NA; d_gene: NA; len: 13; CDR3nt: TGTGCCAGCAGTGAAGGGGGGGGTCAGCCCCAGCATTTT; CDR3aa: CASSEGGGQPQHF
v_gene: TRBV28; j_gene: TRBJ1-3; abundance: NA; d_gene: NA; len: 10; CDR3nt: TGTGCCAGTAGTGGAAACACCATATATTTT; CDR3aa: CASSGNTIYF
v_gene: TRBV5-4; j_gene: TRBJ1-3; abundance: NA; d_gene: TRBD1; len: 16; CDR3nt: TGTGCCAGCAGCCACGCGGACAGGGCGTCCGGAAACACCATATATTTT; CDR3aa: CASSHADRASGNTIYF
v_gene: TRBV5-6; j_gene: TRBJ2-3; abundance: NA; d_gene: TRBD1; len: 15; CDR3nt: TGTGCCAGCAGCTTCGGACAGGGGAGCACAGATACGCAGTATTTT; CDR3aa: CASSFGQGSTDTQYF
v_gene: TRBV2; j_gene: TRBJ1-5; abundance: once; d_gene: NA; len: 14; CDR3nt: TGTGCCAGCAGTGAAGCACAGGGAGTACAGCCCCAGCATTTT; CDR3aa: CASSEAQGVQPQHF
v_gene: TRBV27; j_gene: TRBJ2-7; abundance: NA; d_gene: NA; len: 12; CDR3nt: TGTGCCAGCAGTTCCTATCGACTGGAGCAGTACTTC; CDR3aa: CASSSYRLEQYF
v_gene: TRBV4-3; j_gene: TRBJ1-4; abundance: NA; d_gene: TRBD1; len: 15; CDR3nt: TGCGCCAGCAGCCTATCCGGGACAGGGAATGAAAAACTGTTTTTT; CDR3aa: CASSLSGTGNEKLFF
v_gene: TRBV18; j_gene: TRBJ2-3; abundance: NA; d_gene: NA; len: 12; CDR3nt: TGTGCCAGCTCACCCCTCCGAGAAACGCAGTATTTT; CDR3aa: CASSPLRETQYF
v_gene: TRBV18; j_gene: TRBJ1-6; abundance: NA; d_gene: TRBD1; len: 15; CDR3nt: TGTGCCAGCTCACCAAGTGAACAGGGGTATTCACCCCTCCACTTT; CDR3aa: CASSPSEQGYSPLHF
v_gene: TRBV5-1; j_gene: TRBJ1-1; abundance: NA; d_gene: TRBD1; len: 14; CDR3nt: TGCGCCAGCAGAGCCGGACAGGAGGGCACTGAAGCTTTCTTT; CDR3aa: CASRAGQEGTEAFF
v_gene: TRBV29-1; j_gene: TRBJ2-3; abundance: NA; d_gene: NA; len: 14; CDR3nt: TGCAGCGTTGAAGGGGCTAGCGGCACAGATACGCAGTATTTT; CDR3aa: CSVEGASGTDTQYF
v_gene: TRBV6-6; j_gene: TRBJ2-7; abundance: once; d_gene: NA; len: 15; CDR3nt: TGTGCCAGCAGTTACTCGAGTAGGGGGGGGTACGAGCAGTACTTC; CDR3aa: CASSYSSRGGYEQYF
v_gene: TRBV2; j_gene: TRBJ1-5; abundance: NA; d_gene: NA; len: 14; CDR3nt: TGTGCCAGCAGTAGAGGGGGTCTGGGGCAGCCCCAGCATTTT; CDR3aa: CASSRGGLGQPQHF
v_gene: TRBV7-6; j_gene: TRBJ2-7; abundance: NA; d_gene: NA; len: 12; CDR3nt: TGTGCCAGCAGCGGAGGCGGCCGCGAGCAGTACTTC; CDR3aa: CASSGGGREQYF
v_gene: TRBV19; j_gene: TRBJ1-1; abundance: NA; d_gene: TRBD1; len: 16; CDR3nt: TGTGCCAGTAGTATAGGAGGGGGACAGCGAGGGACTGAAGCTTTCTTT; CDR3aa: CASSIGGGQRGTEAFF
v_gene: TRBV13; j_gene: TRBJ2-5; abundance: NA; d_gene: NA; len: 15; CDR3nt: TGTGCCAGCAGCTTAGATCGGGGGTTAGGAGAGACCCAGTACTTC; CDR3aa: CASSLDRGLGETQYF
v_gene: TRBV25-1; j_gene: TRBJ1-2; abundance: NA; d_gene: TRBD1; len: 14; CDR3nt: TGTGCCAGCAGTGACAAGGGACAGGGGGGTGGCTACACCTTC; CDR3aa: CASSDKGQGGGYTF
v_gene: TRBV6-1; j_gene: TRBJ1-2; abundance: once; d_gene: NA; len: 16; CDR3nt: TGTGCCAGCAGTGACAGGGTAATAAGGGGGAACTATGGCTACACCTTC; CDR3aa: CASSDRVIRGNYGYTF
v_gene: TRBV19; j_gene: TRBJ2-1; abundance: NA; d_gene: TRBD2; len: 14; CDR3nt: TGTGCCAGTAGCTTAGCGGGGGCCCTCAATGAGCAGTTCTTC; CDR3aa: CASSLAGALNEQFF
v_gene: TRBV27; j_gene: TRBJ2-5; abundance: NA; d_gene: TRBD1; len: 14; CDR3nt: TGTGCCAGCAGTTACGGGACAGGGTTGGAGACCCAGTACTTC; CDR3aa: CASSYGTGLETQYF
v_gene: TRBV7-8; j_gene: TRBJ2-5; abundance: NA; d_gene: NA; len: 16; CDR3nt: TGTGCCAGCAGCCAGCGGCAATCGACTAATCAAGAGACCCAGTACTTC; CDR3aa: CASSQRQSTNQETQYF
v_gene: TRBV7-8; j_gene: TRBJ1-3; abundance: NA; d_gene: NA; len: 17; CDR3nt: TGTGCCAGCAGCTTAGGTGCAGGAATTAACTCTGGAAACACCATATATTTT; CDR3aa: CASSLGAGINSGNTIYF
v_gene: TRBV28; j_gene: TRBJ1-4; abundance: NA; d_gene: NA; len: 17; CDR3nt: TGTGCCAGCACCGCTGTACAGGGCCCAGTGGGGAATGAAAAACTGTTTTTT; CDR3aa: CASTAVQGPVGNEKLFF
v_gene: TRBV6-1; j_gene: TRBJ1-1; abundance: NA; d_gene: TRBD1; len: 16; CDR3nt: TGTGCCAGCAGTGAAGGTACAGGGGGCCCGAACACTGAAGCTTTCTTT; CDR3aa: CASSEGTGGPNTEAFF
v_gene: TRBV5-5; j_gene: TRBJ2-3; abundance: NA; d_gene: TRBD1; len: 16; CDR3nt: TGTGCCAGCAGCAGTCGGACAGGGGGCCTAACAGATACGCAGTATTTT; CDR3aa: CASSSRTGGLTDTQYF
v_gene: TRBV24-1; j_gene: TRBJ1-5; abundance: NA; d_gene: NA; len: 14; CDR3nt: TGTGCCACCAGTGATTCCGGTAGCAATCAGCCCCAGCATTTT; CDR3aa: CATSDSGSNQPQHF
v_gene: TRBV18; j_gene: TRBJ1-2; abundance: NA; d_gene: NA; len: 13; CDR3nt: TGTGCCCGCGTTGGCAGGGGTCCCCCAGGCGACACCTTC; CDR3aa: CARVGRGPPGDTF
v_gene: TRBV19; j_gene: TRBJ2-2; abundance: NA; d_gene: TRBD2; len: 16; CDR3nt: TGTGCCAGTATAGGGACTAGCGGGGTGAACACCGGGGAGCTGTTTTTT; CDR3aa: CASIGTSGVNTGELFF
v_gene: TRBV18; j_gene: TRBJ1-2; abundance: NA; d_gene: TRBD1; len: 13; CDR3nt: TGTGCCAGCTCAGGACAGGAAGGCTATGGCTACACCTTC; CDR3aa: CASSGQEGYGYTF
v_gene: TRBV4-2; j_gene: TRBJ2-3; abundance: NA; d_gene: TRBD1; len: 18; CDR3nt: TGTGCCAGCAGCCAAGGGGCTTTAGGACAGGGCCTCCGAGATACGCAGTATTTT; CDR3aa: CASSQGALGQGLRDTQYF
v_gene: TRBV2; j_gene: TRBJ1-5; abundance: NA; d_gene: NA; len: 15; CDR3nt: TGTGCCAGCAGCGATGACATTACTAGCAATCAGCCCCAGCATTTT; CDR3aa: CASSDDITSNQPQHF
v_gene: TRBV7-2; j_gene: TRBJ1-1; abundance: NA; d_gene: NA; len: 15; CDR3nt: TGTGCCAGCAGCGCCGTAGCCCGGGGGAGCCCTGAAGCTTTCTTT; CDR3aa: CASSAVARGSPEAFF
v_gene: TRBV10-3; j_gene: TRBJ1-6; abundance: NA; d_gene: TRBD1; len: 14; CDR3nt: TGTGCCATTACAGGGGGAATGTATAATTCACCCCTCCACTTT; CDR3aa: CAITGGMYNSPLHF